What follows are 23 T cell receptor beta chains derived from one specimen sequenced in a study of T cells in Graves' hyperthyroidism and ophthalmopathy. The investigators amplified TCR beta CDR3 regions from RNA transcripts. A set of HTBI primers served as the primers for a first-round RT-PCR of the TCR CDR3. TCRdb called the multiplex PCR reads again in MiXCR, with one record for every CDR3 protein. This sample has hundreds of thousands of distinct CDR3 sequences; about 20% occur once, and the top ten carry more than 30%. Sequencing input: blood. The receptors originated from a man aged 25 to 45 with Graves' ophthalmopathy.

The chain combines TRBV7-9 with TRBJ1-2; no clear D. The CDR3 covers 13 residues. Looked up from germline, CDR1 is SEHNR and CDR2 is FQNEAQ (reference sequence). Trimming pared 3 bases from V and 6 bases from J, leaving 11 bases between. The CDR3 nucleotides are TGTGCCAGCAGCTTCACGGGAGGTAATGGCTACACCTTC. Amino acid sequence: CASSFTGGNGYTF.

This clonotype was detected many times. The CDR3 is CASSAGTDTQYF. Written as DNA, the CDR3 is TGTGCCAGTTCGGCGGGCACAGATACGCAGTATTTT. The rearrangement links TRBV12-3 or TRBV12-4 to TRBJ2-3; D gene unclear. The CDR3 spans 12 residues. Between the trimmed V and J ends, which lost 9 bases and 1 base, there was a span of 8 bases.

This clonotype was seen more than once but under ten times. The chain couples TRBV5-1 to TRBJ2-1; D is possibly TRBD2 (6 bases). Between the trimmed V and J ends, which lost 2 bases and 0 bases, there was a span of 9 bases. The germline V gene encodes CDR1 SGHRS and CDR2 YFSETQ. This CDR3 contains 15 residues. CDR3 bases: TGCGCCAGCAGCTTTGCGGGACTCTCCTACAATGAGCAGTTCTTC. Translated, it gives CASSFAGLSYNEQFF.

This chain uses TRBV20-1 with TRBJ1-4; tentatively, D is TRBD1 (6 bases). Trimming pared 5 bases from V and 0 bases from J, leaving 13 bases between. The CDR3 has 15 amino acids. Germline V gene lookup returns CDR1 DFQATT and CDR2 SNEGSKA (reference sequence). The CDR3, as DNA: TGCAGTGCTCGGGGGCAGACCACAACTAATGAAAAACTGTTTTTT. Translation: CSARGQTTTNEKLFF.

This clonotype was detected ten times or more. This sequence joins TRBV7-2 and TRBJ2-5, with D possibly being TRBD1 or TRBD2 (5 bases each). This CDR3 spans 13 amino acids. Trimming cost V 4 bases and J 2 bases, with 8 bases left between them. The V gene's germline CDR1 is SGHTA and CDR2 FQGNSA. The CDR3 coding sequence is TGTGCCAGCAGCTACAGGACTCAAGAGACCCAGTACTTC. Translated: CASSYRTQETQYF.

The gene calls are TRBV20-1 and TRBJ1-5; possible D gene TRBD1, 6 bases. The CDR3 has 15 residues. V was cut by 2 bases and J by 1 base, with 12 bases left in between. Germline V gene lookup returns CDR1 DFQATT and CDR2 SNEGSKA (reference sequence). The CDR3 coding sequence is TGCAGTGCTAGAATTCCGGACAGAAGCAATCAGCCCCAGCATTTT. Translating gives CSARIPDRSNQPQHF.

Many counts were recorded for this clonotype. This sequence joins TRBV5-1 and TRBJ2-7, with D possibly matching TRBD2 (6 bases). Germline V CDR1 and CDR2: SGHRS, YFSETQ. The CDR3 spans 16 residues. Trimming took off 0 bases at V and 6 bases at J, with 19 bases between the two ends. CDR3: CASSLVPPGVGGEQYF. CDR3 bases: TGCGCCAGCAGCTTGGTTCCTCCGGGGGTTGGAGGCGAGCAGTACTTC.

On this clonotype itself: This may be a read error: a much more frequent sequence differs by one nucleotide. The genes are TRBV18 and TRBJ1-5, with D perhaps matching TRBD1 (5 bases). The length of the CDR3 is 16 residues. Per germline, CDR1 KGHSH and CDR2 LQKENI. The V gene lost 2 bases and the J gene lost 5 bases, with 16 bases spanning the gap. The CDR3 coding sequence is TGTGCCAGCTCACCAGTTTGGTGGCAGGGCGATCAGCCCCAGCATTTT. Encoded protein: CASSPVWWQGDQPQHF.

The V and J genes are TRBV29-1 and TRBJ1-1; tentative D call: TRBD1 (6 bases). Germline CDR1 SQVTM, CDR2 ANQGSEA. The CDR3 covers 13 residues. Trimming took 6 bases from V and 0 from J, leaving 11 bases between them. CDR3 in amino acids: CSVERQVNTEAFF. In nucleotides, the CDR3 is TGCAGCGTAGAGAGACAGGTGAACACTGAAGCTTTCTTT.

This clonotype turned up a few times. This chain links TRBV7-9 with TRBJ2-7, with 12 bases fitting TRBD1. The CDR3 totals 15 residues. Trimming removed 8 bases from V and 7 bases from J; junction bases left unmatched: 12. Germline CDR1 is SEHNR and CDR2 is FQNEAQ (reference sequence). Written as DNA, the CDR3 is TGTGCCAGCCTCCATACCGGGACAGGGGGCTTGGAGCAGTACTTC. Its translation is CASLHTGTGGLEQYF.

This clonotype appeared a few times. This sequence joins TRBV28 and TRBJ2-4, with 9 bases matching TRBD2. The CDR3 loop spans 13 amino acids. V trimming: 3 bases; J trimming: 8 bases; junction bases outside the gene matches: 2. CDR1 and CDR2 from the germline V gene are MDHEN and SYDVKM. The CDR3 reads CASSFSGRYIQYF. The CDR3 DNA reads as TGTGCCAGCAGTTTTAGCGGGAGATACATTCAGTACTTC. Complete variable domain (other parts from reference TRBV28 and TRBJ2-4): DVKVTQSSRYLVKRTGEKVFLECVQDMDHENMFWYRQDPGLGLRLIYFSYDVKMKEKGDIPEGYSVSREKKERFSLILESASTNQTSMYLCASSFSGRYIQYFGAGTRLSVL.

The genes are TRBV12-3 or TRBV12-4 and TRBJ1-5; possible D gene TRBD1, 6 bases. The ends were cut back, 0 bases at V and 5 bases at J, with 8 bases in the middle. The CDR3 extends over 14 amino acids. For the CDR3, the DNA is TGTGCCAGCAGTTTAGCCAACAGGGATCAGCCCCAGCATTTT. Residues: CASSLANRDQPQHF.

Details on this clonotype: Given a much more abundant clone one base away, this may be a read error. The V call is TRBV2, the J call TRBJ1-5; TRBD1 might be the D (5 bases). Per the germline V gene, CDR1 is SNHLY and CDR2 is FYNNEI. CDR3 length equals 17 residues. V lost 7 bases and J lost 5, with 24 bases in between. The CDR3 DNA reads TGTGCCAGCAACGACCTCCGGGGCATGGGGCTTTATCAGCCCCAGCATTTT. This sequence encodes CASNDLRGMGLYQPQHF.

A note on this clonotype: Just one base apart from a much larger clone, this may be a read error. J is TRBJ1-2 and V is TRBV27, with 8 nucleotides matching TRBD1. Germline V gene lookup returns CDR1 MNHEY and CDR2 SMNVEV (reference sequence). Trimming took 10 bases from V and 4 from J; bases not matched to a gene: 8. CDR3 length: 13 residues. The CDR3 here is CANGRQGSYGYTF. The CDR3 coding sequence is TGTGCCAACGGCCGACAGGGGAGCTATGGCTACACCTTC.

This clonotype was seen at least ten times. The chain links TRBV2 to TRBJ2-3, with D possibly being TRBD1 (6 bases). The CDR3 sequence is 15 residues long. CDR1 SNHLY and CDR2 FYNNEI come from the germline V gene. V was shortened by 3 bases and J by 3 bases, with 13 bases between the two germline ends. The CDR3, as DNA: TGTGCCAGCAGTGAGGTGGCAGGGGTTACAGATACGCAGTATTTT. This translates into CASSEVAGVTDTQYF.

The chain employs TRBV9 and TRBJ1-6, with D unresolved. V was trimmed by 3 bases and J by 16 bases, leaving 17 bases between them. The CDR3 length is 13 residues. Per germline, CDR1 SGDLS and CDR2 YYNGEE. CDR3 sequence: CASSAVEDRRLHF. The CDR3 DNA reads as TGTGCCAGCAGCGCTGTAGAGGACCGGAGGCTCCACTTT. Together with reference TRBV9 and TRBJ1-6, the CDR3 gives the full variable domain: DSGVTQTPKHLITATGQRVTLRCSPRSGDLSVYWYQQSLDQGLQFLIQYYNGEERAKGNILERFSAQQFPDLHSELNLSSLELGDSALYFCASSAVEDRRLHFGNGTRLTVT.

The chain has TRBV4-1 and TRBJ2-3, with 7 bases aligning to TRBD2. This CDR3 is built from 15 residues. From germline, CDR1 is MGHRA and CDR2 YSYEKL. The trim removed 1 base at V and 5 bases at J, leaving 6 bases unmatched. This chain's CDR3 is CASSQVRRERDTQYF. The CDR3 DNA reads TGCGCCAGCAGCCAAGTCAGGCGGGAGCGAGATACGCAGTATTTT.

The CDR3 DNA follows: TGCGCCAGCAGCTTAAGGACTAGCGGGGGGAACTACGAGCAGTACTTC. Translating it yields CASSLRTSGGNYEQYF. The chain links TRBV5-1 to TRBJ2-7; 14 bases are a match to TRBD2. CDR3 size: 16 residues. J was trimmed by 3 bases and V by 2 bases; bases with no gene match: 4. Germline lookup yields CDR1 SGHRS and CDR2 YFSETQ.

There are a few counts of this clonotype. The rearrangement joins TRBV20-1 to TRBJ2-1, with 8 bases aligning to TRBD2. Germline-derived CDR1 and CDR2 are DFQATT and SNEGSKA (reference sequence). CDR3 length: 17 residues. The V gene end was trimmed by 1 base and the J gene end by 7 bases; junction bases not matched to a gene: 15. The CDR3: CSARALRGAGASNEQFF. CDR3 nucleotide sequence: TGCAGTGCTAGAGCCCTTAGGGGAGCGGGAGCATCTAATGAGCAGTTCTTC.

Concerning this clonotype itself: A much more abundant neighbour one base away suggests this may be a read error. This rearrangement joins TRBV7-6 to TRBJ2-3, with 8 positions matching TRBD2. The V gene end was trimmed by 3 bases and the J gene end by 4 bases; junction bases not matched to a gene: 6. Germline CDR1 and CDR2: SGHVS and FNYEAQ. CDR3 length: 15 amino acids. The CDR3 region has the DNA TGTGCCAGCAGCTTTAGCGGGACTGAGGCAGATACGCAGTATTTT. This encodes CASSFSGTEADTQYF.

The count of this clonotype is one. CDR3 coding DNA: TGTGCCAGCAGTTTCGACTACGGGGGAGGGTCCTACGAGCAGTACTTC. Translated, it gives CASSFDYGGGSYEQYF. V and J are TRBV6-9 and TRBJ2-7; 7 bases map to TRBD2. Germline trimming cut 4 bases from V and 1 base from J; bases unmatched to any gene: 10. CDR1 is MNHGY, CDR2 SVAAGI, per germline. This CDR3 region has 16 residues.

The chain uses TRBV3-1 and TRBJ1-4, with 9 bases lining up with TRBD1. J gave up 8 bases and V 0 bases, and 1 base lay outside the gene matches. CDR1 is LGHDT, CDR2 YNNKEL, per germline (reference sequence). The CDR3 extends over 14 amino acids. The chain's CDR3 is CASSQEQGAEKLFF. The CDR3 DNA reads TGTGCCAGCAGCCAAGAACAGGGGGCAGAAAAACTGTTTTTT.

Ten or more counts support this clonotype. The chain combines TRBV24-1 with TRBJ2-5; tentatively, D is TRBD2 (5 bases). The CDR3 runs 15 residues. Germline V gene lookup returns CDR1 KGHDR and CDR2 SFDVKD. V lost 3 bases and J 5 bases, leaving 15 bases between the germline ends. CDR3: CATSDRHGLSETQYF. In nucleotides, the CDR3 is TGTGCCACCAGTGATCGTCACGGACTGTCGGAGACCCAGTACTTC.